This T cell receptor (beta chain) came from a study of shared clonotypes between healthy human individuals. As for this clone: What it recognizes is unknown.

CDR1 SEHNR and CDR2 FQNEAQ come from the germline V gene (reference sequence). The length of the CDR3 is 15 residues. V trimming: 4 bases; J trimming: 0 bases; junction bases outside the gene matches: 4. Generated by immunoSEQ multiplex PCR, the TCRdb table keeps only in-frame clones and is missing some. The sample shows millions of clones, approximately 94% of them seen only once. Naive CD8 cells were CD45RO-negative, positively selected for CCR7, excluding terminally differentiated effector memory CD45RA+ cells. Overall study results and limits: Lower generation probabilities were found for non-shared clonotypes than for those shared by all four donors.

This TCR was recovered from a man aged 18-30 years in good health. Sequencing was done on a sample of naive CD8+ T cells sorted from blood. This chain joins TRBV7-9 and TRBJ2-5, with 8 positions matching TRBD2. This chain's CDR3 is CASSWAGGYQETQYF. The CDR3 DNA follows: TGTGCCAGCAGCTGGGCGGGGGGCTACCAAGAGACCCAGTACTTC.